This is a list of T cell receptor beta chains from one sample in a study of identical twins. From the 5' RACE reads, TCRdb called clonotypes with MiXCR, one entry per CDR3 protein. The sample lists some 500,000 distinct CDR3 sequences, roughly a fifth occurring once. This sample also appeared in a second study, on T cells expressing NK-cell markers.

Sequenced sample: CD4+ T cells sorted from blood. The receptors shown here come from a woman under 30 in good health. CDR3s include the opening cysteine and the closing phenylalanine or tryptophan. D genes are given only for firm matches. Clone sizes are given selectively: once, few, many, or a class where the clone is expanded.

D,size,J,V,DNA,CDR3
-,-,TRBJ2-5,TRBV29-1,TGCAGCGTGCTCCCCGGATTCCAAGAGACCCAGTACTTC,CSVLPGFQETQYF
-,-,TRBJ1-2,TRBV20-1,TGCAGTGCTTCTCGACCCTCCGGGCAGTGGGGCTACACCTTC,CSASRPSGQWGYTF
-,few,TRBJ2-6,TRBV10-3,TGTGCCATCAGGGCCACGGGCTCTGGGGCCAACGTCCTGACTTTC,CAIRATGSGANVLTF
-,few,TRBJ2-6,TRBV7-8,TGTGCCAGCAGCTTAGGTCAGGTGTCTGGGGCCAACGTCCTGACTTTC,CASSLGQVSGANVLTF
-,-,TRBJ2-1,TRBV6-1,TGTGCCAGCGAAGGCAGGGGTTCCGACAATGAGCAGTTCTTC,CASEGRGSDNEQFF
-,few,TRBJ2-3,TRBV12-3/TRBV12-4,TGTGCCAGCAATCGGGCAAGCACAGATACGCAGTATTTT,CASNRASTDTQYF
TRBD1,few,TRBJ2-1,TRBV10-3,TGTGCCATCAGTGCAGGGGGCAATGAGCAGTTCTTC,CAISAGGNEQFF
-,few,TRBJ2-1,TRBV10-3,TGTGCCATCAGTGAGTTAACTAGTGGCTACAATGAGCAGTTCTTC,CAISELTSGYNEQFF
-,many,TRBJ2-2,TRBV20-1,TGCAGTGCTAGCCGGGGGACCGGGGAGCTGTTTTTT,CSASRGTGELFF
-,-,TRBJ2-7,TRBV6-1,TGTGCCAGCAAATTCCTTACGGGGGCAGGCCAGTCCTACGAGCAGTACTTC,CASKFLTGAGQSYEQYF
-,-,TRBJ2-1,TRBV7-2,TGTGCCAGCAGCTTTTATAACGGGGCCTACAATGAGCAGTTCTTC,CASSFYNGAYNEQFF
-,-,TRBJ1-2,TRBV6-1,TGTGCCAGCAGTGGCACTGAACGAGGTGGCTACACCTTC,CASSGTERGGYTF
TRBD1,few,TRBJ1-1,TRBV4-3,TGCGCCAGCAGCCGCGGGACAGGGGGAAAGAGAGTCGCTGAAGCTTTCTTT,CASSRGTGGKRVAEAFF
-,few,TRBJ2-3,TRBV6-1,TGTGCAACGGGACTTTTCACAGATACGCAGTATTTT,CATGLFTDTQYF
TRBD1,-,TRBJ1-2,TRBV20-1,TGCAGTGCTAGAGACCGAACCGGGACAGGGTATGGCTACACCTTC,CSARDRTGTGYGYTF
-,-,TRBJ2-3,TRBV7-2,TGTGCCAGCAGCATCACGGGCTCAGCTGATACGCAGTATTTT,CASSITGSADTQYF
TRBD2,few,TRBJ2-1,TRBV5-5,TGTGCCAGCAGCTTCGGGCGGGAGGGGCACAATGAGCAGTTCTTC,CASSFGREGHNEQFF
-,few,TRBJ2-1,TRBV20-1,TGCAGTGCGACCCCTCTAAGGACCTCCTACAATGAGCAGTTCTTC,CSATPLRTSYNEQFF
-,-,TRBJ2-1,TRBV7-2,TGTGCCAGCAGCTTAAAGGAACGCGGGCATGAGCAGTTCTTC,CASSLKERGHEQFF
-,few,TRBJ2-7,TRBV10-2,TGCGCCAGCGGATCAGGGACCGACGCCTACGAGCAGTACTTC,CASGSGTDAYEQYF
TRBD2,few,TRBJ2-7,TRBV5-5,TGTGCCAGCAGCCGGGGGGGACTCCACTACGAGCAGTACTTC,CASSRGGLHYEQYF
-,-,TRBJ2-7,TRBV18,TGTGCCAGCTCACTGGTGAGGCGCGAGCGAGAGCAGTACTTC,CASSLVRREREQYF
-,few,TRBJ1-1,TRBV27,TGTGCCAGCAGTTTCGGGGGGCATACTGAAGCTTTCTTT,CASSFGGHTEAFF
TRBD1,many,TRBJ1-6,TRBV10-3,TGTGCCATCAGTGCTCCTCCGGGACAGAGCTCCTATAATTCACCCCTCCACTTT,CAISAPPGQSSYNSPLHF
-,few,TRBJ2-4,TRBV5-6,TGTGCCAGCAGCACACGCGGCCTAGCCAAAAACATTCAGTACTTC,CASSTRGLAKNIQYF
-,-,TRBJ2-3,TRBV5-1,TGCGCCAGCAGCTTGGTTCTCCTTTCTAGCACAGATACGCAGTATTTT,CASSLVLLSSTDTQYF
TRBD1,few,TRBJ2-5,TRBV5-4,TGTGCCAGCGGAATGGGACAGGGGGAAGAGACCCAGTACTTC,CASGMGQGEETQYF
-,-,TRBJ2-2,TRBV19,TGTGCCAGTAGTATCGTCGGGGCCGGGGAGCTGTTTTTT,CASSIVGAGELFF
-,few,TRBJ2-1,TRBV7-3,TGTGCCAGCAGCCCCGGATCTCCCGATGAGCAGTTCTTC,CASSPGSPDEQFF
-,few,TRBJ1-2,TRBV20-1,TGCAGTGCTTCAACAGGGACGTATGGCTACACCTTC,CSASTGTYGYTF
TRBD1,-,TRBJ2-7,TRBV3-1,TGTGCCAGCAGCCAGACGACCGGGACAGGGACCTACGAGCAGTACTTC,CASSQTTGTGTYEQYF
-,many,TRBJ2-7,TRBV5-5,TGTGCCAGCAGCGGTCCCATTCGGATCTACGAGCAGTACTTC,CASSGPIRIYEQYF
TRBD1,-,TRBJ1-2,TRBV18,TGTGCCAGCTCACAGGGCACAGGGGGCTATGGCTACACCTTC,CASSQGTGGYGYTF
TRBD2,few,TRBJ2-7,TRBV6-5,TGTGCCAGCAGTTACTCGGTGAGCGGGAGATACGAGCAGTACTTC,CASSYSVSGRYEQYF
TRBD1,-,TRBJ2-6,TRBV20-1,TGCAGTGCTAGAGACAGGGGGCTTGGGGCCAACGTCCTGACTTTC,CSARDRGLGANVLTF
-,-,TRBJ2-1,TRBV10-3,TGTGCCATCAGGCGAGCGGGCGGAACCTACAATGAGCAGTTCTTC,CAIRRAGGTYNEQFF
TRBD2,-,TRBJ2-5,TRBV4-3,TGCGCCAGCAGCCCTAGCGGGTATGCAGGGGAGACCCAGTACTTC,CASSPSGYAGETQYF
-,few,TRBJ2-6,TRBV6-5,TGTGCCAGCAGTTACGCAGGACACCCGTCCGGGGCCAACGTCCTGACTTTC,CASSYAGHPSGANVLTF
TRBD1,-,TRBJ2-3,TRBV5-1,TGCGCGACTAAGGGGGCTCTTTCCACAGATACGCAGTATTTT,CATKGALSTDTQYF
TRBD1,few,TRBJ2-7,TRBV20-1,TGCAGTACAAACAGGGGGAACTACGAGCAGTACTTC,CSTNRGNYEQYF
-,-,TRBJ2-1,TRBV19,TGTGCCAGTAAACCGCTGCCTGGGCGAGGTGAGCAGTTCTTC,CASKPLPGRGEQFF
TRBD1,many,TRBJ2-3,TRBV20-1,TGCAGTGCTCAACAGGGGGGCACAGATACGCAGTATTTT,CSAQQGGTDTQYF
-,-,TRBJ2-1,TRBV25-1,TGTGCCAGCAGTCATTTCCTAAGGGTAAATGAGCAGTTCTTC,CASSHFLRVNEQFF
-,-,TRBJ2-3,TRBV5-1,TGCGCCAGCAGCTGGAAGGGAGATACGCAGTATTTT,CASSWKGDTQYF
-,-,TRBJ2-3,TRBV20-1,TGCAGGGTACCCTCGAGATTAGCCACAGATACGCAGTATTTT,CRVPSRLATDTQYF
-,-,TRBJ1-6,TRBV10-3,TGTGCCATCACCCAGGGATACGGATCACCCCTCCACTTT,CAITQGYGSPLHF
-,-,TRBJ2-5,TRBV29-1,TGCAGCGTGCAGGGGAATCGTCGAGAGACCCAGTACTTC,CSVQGNRRETQYF
-,few,TRBJ2-3,TRBV20-1,TGCAGTGCTAGAGATCCCTACAGCACAGATACGCAGTATTTT,CSARDPYSTDTQYF
-,few,TRBJ2-3,TRBV20-1,TGCAGTGCTAGAGAGCATGCAGGGGGCACAGATACGCAGTATTTT,CSAREHAGGTDTQYF
TRBD1,-,TRBJ2-5,TRBV5-4,TGTGCCAGCAGCTTGGCGGCCAGGGGGCAAGAGACCCAGTACTTC,CASSLAARGQETQYF
TRBD2,-,TRBJ2-3,TRBV7-9,TGTGCCAGCAGGCCTCCTAGCGGGAGGGTATCGGATACGCAGTATTTT,CASRPPSGRVSDTQYF
-,few,TRBJ1-6,TRBV5-1,TGCGCCAGCAGCTTGGATTTGGCAGGGGATAATTCACCCCTCCACTTT,CASSLDLAGDNSPLHF
-,-,TRBJ1-1,TRBV5-6,TGTGCCAGCAGCTTGGTTTCGTACAGCATGAACACTGAAGCTTTCTTT,CASSLVSYSMNTEAFF